Described below is a single T cell receptor (beta chain) sequence and its context. Combining a sample-barcoded 5' primer with a J-beta primer mix, a second PCR ran for about 6 to 11 cycles. TCRdb used MiXCR to reprocess the 5' RACE reads, holding one entry per CDR3 protein. This sample has 720,000 or so distinct CDR3 sequences, with approximately 40% found just once. This entry comes from a study of blood T cells in healthy people across ages. CDR1 is MNHEY, CDR2 SVGAGI, per germline. This CDR3 has 15 amino acids. Trimming left V 0 bases short and J 7 bases short, with 13 bases between. The V and J genes are TRBV6-5 and TRBJ1-5; D is unclear. This TCR derives from a man aged 80 or over in good health. The sequencing sample was made of blood. The CDR3 coding sequence is TGTGCCAGCAGTTACTCGGCGGCCCAGGTCCAGCCCCAGCATTTT. Translation gives CASSYSAAQVQPQHF.